One sample yielded the 17 T cell receptor beta chains listed below, sequenced in a study of T cells in localized non-small cell lung cancer. Measured with immunoSEQ multiplex PCR; TCRdb has only the in-frame clones, and not every one. The sample includes 70,000 to 85,000 clones, 70% to 85% seen only once; the top ten take 1% to 1.5%. The starting material was peripheral blood, obtained before any cancer treatment. These receptors were obtained from a female donor at least 60 years old with stage I lung adenocarcinoma.

The CDR3 loop reads CASSSPLAGMLETQYF. The CDR3 nucleotides are TGTGCCAGCAGTTCCCCTCTAGCGGGAATGTTAGAGACCCAGTACTTC. The J gene is TRBJ2-5, the V gene TRBV6-5, with 9 bases fitting TRBD2. Trimming took 4 bases from V and 4 from J; bases not matched to a gene: 10. Germline assignment: CDR1 MNHEY and CDR2 SVGAGI. CDR3 length: 16 residues.

This clone was counted a few times. The chain is built from TRBV6-1 and TRBJ1-4; the D gene is possibly TRBD1 (6 bases). With 7 bases removed from V and 11 bases from J, the gap between germline ends came to 20 bases. The CDR3 totals 14 residues. Germline V lookup: CDR1 MNHNS, CDR2 SASEGT. CDR3: CASISAGEGWKLFF. CDR3 DNA sequence: TGTGCCAGCATATCGGCAGGGGAGGGATGGAAACTGTTTTTT.

This clone was seen more than once but under ten times. The chain links TRBV6-5 to TRBJ2-7; 8 bases line up with TRBD2. The CDR3 covers 15 residues. CDR1 is MNHEY and CDR2 is SVGAGI in the germline V gene. Trimming cost V 6 bases and J 4 bases; bases outside gene matches: 11. In DNA, the CDR3 is TGTGCCAGCAGCCGCGCGGGACGGGGGGGATACGAGCAGTACTTC. Its translation is CASSRAGRGGYEQYF.

The chain joins TRBV7-3 to TRBJ2-3, with D possibly being TRBD2 (6 bases). V was pared by 8 bases and J by 0 bases, with 15 bases between. The CDR3 totals 15 residues. CDR1 SGHTA and CDR2 FQGTGA come from the germline V gene. The CDR3 DNA reads TGTGCCAGCTCAAGAAGCGGGCGAAGCACAGATACGCAGTATTTT. This encodes CASSRSGRSTDTQYF.

The J gene is TRBJ2-7, the V gene TRBV29-1, with a weak D call TRBD2 (5 bases). Looked up from germline, CDR1 is SQVTM and CDR2 is ANQGSEA. V was pared by 8 bases and J by 6 bases, with 17 bases between. The CDR3 loop spans 12 amino acids. Here the CDR3 DNA reads TGCAGCCCTCCCGGTGGAGGTTGCGAGCAGTACTTC. Protein product: CSPPGGGCEQYF.

This clone came up once. The J gene is TRBJ1-1, the V gene TRBV7-3; D ambiguous. Germline V gene lookup returns CDR1 SGHTA and CDR2 FQGTGA. V dropped 1 base and J dropped 1 base, with 7 bases sitting between them. CDR3 length: 14 residues. CDR3: CASSLIGPNTEAFF. In nucleotides, the CDR3 is TGTGCCAGCAGCTTAATTGGCCCGAACACTGAAGCTTTCTTT. The full variable domain, completed using reference TRBV7-3 and TRBJ1-1, is GAGVSQTPSNKVTEKGKYVELRCDPISGHTALYWYRQSLGQGPEFLIYFQGTGAADDSGLPNDRFFAVRPEGSVSTLKIQRTERGDSAVYLCASSLIGPNTEAFFGQGTRLTVV.

The chain recombines TRBV9 with TRBJ2-7; D ambiguous. This CDR3 contains 16 residues. V gave up 0 bases and J gave up 7 bases, with 20 bases separating them. Germline assignment: CDR1 SGDLS and CDR2 YYNGEE. The CDR3 here is CASSVDKDPPNGEQYF. The CDR3 nucleotides read TGTGCCAGCAGCGTAGATAAGGACCCTCCGAATGGGGAGCAGTACTTC. Using reference TRBV9 and TRBJ2-7 for the parts outside the CDR3, the full variable domain is DSGVTQTPKHLITATGQRVTLRCSPRSGDLSVYWYQQSLDQGLQFLIQYYNGEERAKGNILERFSAQQFPDLHSELNLSSLELGDSALYFCASSVDKDPPNGEQYFGPGTRLTVT.

Only a few counts were recorded for this clone. The rearrangement joins TRBV7-2 to TRBJ1-3; the D is unclear. The germline gives CDR1 SGHTA, CDR2 FQGNSA. This CDR3 spans 14 amino acids. Trimming took 4 bases from V and 0 from J, leaving 7 bases between them. The CDR3 protein is CASSSLVSGNTIYF. In DNA form, the CDR3 reads TGTGCCAGCAGCTCGCTCGTCTCTGGAAACACCATATATTTT. The full variable domain, in which reference TRBV7-2 and TRBJ1-3 provide the parts outside the CDR3, is GAGVSQSPSNKVTEKGKDVELRCDPISGHTALYWYRQSLGQGLEFLIYFQGNSAPDKSGLPSDRFSAERTGGSVSTLTIQRTQQEDSAVYLCASSSLVSGNTIYFGEGSWLTVV.

The chain recombines TRBV19 with TRBJ1-2; D is unresolved. V lost 0 bases, J lost 5 bases, and 16 bases lay in between. Germline CDR1 is LNHDA and CDR2 is SQIVND (reference sequence). The CDR3 is made up of 16 amino acids. The CDR3 reads CASSIDLSGFPYGYTF. CDR3 in DNA: TGTGCCAGTAGTATAGACCTAAGCGGTTTCCCATATGGCTACACCTTC.

This chain uses TRBV18 with TRBJ2-2; D not certain. The CDR3 runs 13 residues. Looked up from germline, CDR1 is KGHSH and CDR2 is LQKENI. V lost 2 bases to trimming and J lost 6 bases, with 7 bases between them. The CDR3: CASSPSESGELFF. In nucleotides, the CDR3 is TGTGCCAGCTCACCATCCGAATCCGGGGAGCTGTTTTTT.

This chain uses TRBV7-2 with TRBJ1-5, with unresolved D. Trimming pared 1 base from V and 2 bases from J, leaving 12 bases between. Germline V gene data show CDR1 as SGHTA and CDR2 as FQGNSA. This CDR3 has 16 residues. CDR3 coding DNA: TGTGCCAGCAGCTTAGGCGGGGATAAGCGCAATCAGCCCCAGCATTTT. This gives the protein CASSLGGDKRNQPQHF.

The chain recombines TRBV18 with TRBJ1-3; D unresolved. Germline CDR1 reads KGHSH; CDR2 reads LQKENI. V was trimmed by 3 bases and J by 3 bases, leaving 6 bases between them. There are 13 residues in the CDR3. CDR3 DNA: TGTGCCAGCTCACCCTCAGGTGGAAACACCATATATTTT. Translating gives CASSPSGGNTIYF.

This clone appeared a few times. The chain has TRBV6-6 and TRBJ2-7; D remains unclear. Per germline, CDR1 MNHNY and CDR2 SVGAGI (reference sequence). Trimming cost V 2 bases and J 2 bases, with 4 bases left between them. This CDR3 region has 12 residues. The CDR3 protein is CASSYGPYEQYF. In nucleotides, the CDR3 is TGTGCCAGCAGTTACGGCCCCTACGAGCAGTACTTC.

This chain joins TRBV19 and TRBJ1-1; 10 nucleotides match TRBD1. Germline lookup yields CDR1 LNHDA and CDR2 SQIVND (reference sequence). Unmatched junction bases numbered 3, after V lost 4 bases and J lost 10 bases. The CDR3 extends over 12 amino acids. The CDR3 bases are TGTGCCAGTAGTACCCGACAGGGGGCAGCTTTCTTT. Residues: CASSTRQGAAFF.

This clone has just one count. J is TRBJ2-5 and V is TRBV7-8, with unresolved D. This CDR3 region has 14 residues. From germline, CDR1 is SGHVS and CDR2 FQNEAQ. The ends were cut back, 5 bases at V and 1 base at J, with 11 bases in the middle. CDR3 DNA sequence: TGTGCCAGCAGCAGGTCAGGCACCCAAGAGACCCAGTACTTC. Its translation is CASSRSGTQETQYF.

This clone was picked up one time. V usage is TRBV27 and J usage is TRBJ2-7, with D uncertain. V was cut by 8 bases and J by 0 bases, with 17 bases left in between. CDR3 length: 15 amino acids. Germline V gives CDR1 MNHEY, CDR2 SMNVEV (reference sequence). The CDR3 nucleotides are TGTGCCAGCTCCACCGGTCTTCCAGCCTCCTACGAGCAGTACTTC. It specifies CASSTGLPASYEQYF.

The chain employs TRBV28 and TRBJ2-3; 7 nucleotides match TRBD2. This CDR3 has 14 amino acids. With 7 bases clipped from V and 0 bases from J, the junction kept 4 bases outside the gene matches. The germline V gene has CDR1 MDHEN and CDR2 SYDVKM. The CDR3 is CASTLGGSTDTQYF. The CDR3 nucleotides read TGTGCCAGCACCCTGGGAGGGAGCACAGATACGCAGTATTTT.